One sample yielded the 19 T cell receptor beta chains listed below, sequenced in a study of blood T cells in healthy people across ages. A second roughly 7 to 11 cycle PCR used barcoded and J-beta primers. TCRdb re-derived calls from the 5' RACE reads in MiXCR, one entry per CDR3 protein. Of some 750,000 distinct CDR3 sequences in the sample, 20% to 25% are singletons; the top ten hold roughly a fifth. Sequencing used blood. These receptors all stem from a man in his 70s in good health.

This clonotype has more than one count but fewer than ten. The chain employs TRBV3-1 and TRBJ1-1, with 12 nucleotides matching TRBD1. The V and J ends lost 4 bases and 5 bases, in that order; junction bases with no gene match: 17. Germline assignment: CDR1 LGHDT and CDR2 YNNKEL (reference sequence). There are 19 residues in the CDR3. DNA of the CDR3: TGTGCCAGCAGCCGACTTGGGCCGGGACAGGGGGCGCGTCGGACTGAAGCTTTCTTT. Encoded protein: CASSRLGPGQGARRTEAFF.

The V and J genes are TRBV5-1 and TRBJ1-3, with TRBD1 matching 7 bases. Trimming took 1 base from V and 2 from J; bases not matched to a gene: 9. This CDR3 contains 17 residues. Germline values: CDR1 SGHRS, CDR2 YFSETQ. Written as DNA, the CDR3 is TGCGCCAGCAGCTTGACTCAAACCGGGACAGCTGGAAACACCATATATTTT. This codes for CASSLTQTGTAGNTIYF.

This clonotype was observed a few times. This rearrangement joins TRBV5-1 to TRBJ2-1; 7 bases fit TRBD1. V shed 0 bases, J shed 5 bases, and the junction held 5 bases outside the gene matches. Germline V gives CDR1 SGHRS, CDR2 YFSETQ. CDR3 length: 15 amino acids. The CDR3 spells CASSLDRGQDNEQFF. CDR3 DNA sequence: TGCGCCAGCAGCTTGGATAGGGGGCAAGACAATGAGCAGTTCTTC.

This clonotype appeared a few times. This chain uses TRBV20-1 with TRBJ2-4; tentative D call: TRBD1 (5 bases). This CDR3 is built from 16 residues. V lost 3 bases to trimming and J lost 0 bases, with 15 bases between them. Germline assignment: CDR1 DFQATT and CDR2 SNEGSKA (reference sequence). CDR3 loop: CSASHTGFRAKNIQYF. CDR3 nucleotide sequence: TGCAGTGCTAGTCACACAGGCTTTAGAGCCAAAAACATTCAGTACTTC.

The chain links TRBV18 to TRBJ2-1; TRBD2 matches 14 bases. Losses at the gene ends were 6 bases for V and 10 bases for J; bases not matched to a gene: 2. CDR1 and CDR2 from the germline V gene are KGHSH and LQKENI. The CDR3 has 13 residues. CDR3: CASSTSGRGEQFF. CDR3 sequence (DNA): TGTGCCAGCTCGACTAGCGGGAGGGGCGAGCAGTTCTTC.

In this sample, this clonotype turned up a few times. The genes are TRBV20-1 and TRBJ1-5; D is ambiguous. The germline gives CDR1 DFQATT, CDR2 SNEGSKA (reference sequence). The V end lost 5 bases, the J end lost 1 base, and 9 bases lay between the germline ends. This CDR3 comprises 13 residues. The DNA for the CDR3 is TGCAGTGCTGGGGAGGGAAGCAATCAGCCCCAGCATTTT. Amino acids: CSAGEGSNQPQHF.

V usage is TRBV24-1 and J usage is TRBJ2-1, with a tentative D call TRBD2 (5 bases). CDR1 KGHDR and CDR2 SFDVKD come from the germline V gene. V lost 7 bases to trimming and J lost 5 bases, with 8 bases between them. This CDR3 is built from 12 residues. The CDR3 bases are TGTGCCACCAGCCTAGCTCACAATGAGCAGTTCTTC. Protein sequence: CATSLAHNEQFF.

This clonotype was picked up many times. The V and J genes are TRBV12-3 or TRBV12-4 and TRBJ2-1; 10 bases map to TRBD1. Unmatched junction bases numbered 6, after V lost 7 bases and J lost 6 bases. CDR3 length equals 14 residues. CDR3 in amino acids: CASKPGQGSNEQFF. DNA for the CDR3: TGTGCCAGCAAACCGGGACAGGGGAGCAATGAGCAGTTCTTC.

V gene TRBV18 combines with J gene TRBJ1-4, with D perhaps matching TRBD1 (5 bases). V was shortened by 5 bases and J by 7 bases, with 14 bases between the two germline ends. The CDR3 runs to 14 residues. Germline V gene data show CDR1 as KGHSH and CDR2 as LQKENI. CDR3 sequence reads: CASSSPSGTEKLFF. DNA for the CDR3: TGTGCCAGCTCATCGCCAAGTGGGACTGAAAAACTGTTTTTT.

V gene TRBV5-1 combines with J gene TRBJ2-1, with 9 bases identical to TRBD2. CDR3 size: 14 residues. V shed 6 bases, J shed 9 bases, and the junction held 10 bases outside the gene matches. Per germline, CDR1 SGHRS and CDR2 YFSETQ. This CDR3 reads CASNARTSAGEQFF. Written as DNA, the CDR3 is TGCGCCAGCAACGCCCGGACTAGCGCGGGTGAGCAGTTCTTC.

A few counts support this clonotype. This likely comes from a read error, as the CDR3 has no conserved phenylalanine or tryptophan at its end. V usage is TRBV5-1 and J usage is TRBJ2-3; 13 bases fit TRBD2. There are 21 residues in the CDR3. The junction had 20 bases not matched to a gene; V was cut back by 5 bases and J by 2 bases. Germline V gives CDR1 SGHRS, CDR2 YFSETQ. CDR3 sequence reads: CASSQGLLAGGPVPDTDTQYC. The CDR3 DNA follows: TGCGCCAGCAGTCAGGGCCTACTAGCGGGAGGGCCAGTACCCGACACAGATACGCAGTATTGT.

Remarks on this clonotype: One end of the junction varies from germline; a read error may be responsible. In DNA form, the CDR3 reads TGCGCCAGCAGCCCCCGATTGACGGGCTACGAGCAGTACTTC. This gives the protein CASSPRLTGYEQYF. The V gene is TRBV3-1, the J gene TRBJ2-7, with D uncertain. This CDR3 spans 14 amino acids. CDR1 LGHDT and CDR2 YNNKEL come from the germline V gene (reference sequence).

This clonotype was seen more than once but under ten times. The genes are TRBV7-2 and TRBJ1-1; a weak D match, TRBD1 (5 bases). Trimming removed 5 bases at V and 5 bases at J, with 12 bases between. Germline values: CDR1 SGHTA, CDR2 FQGNSA. The CDR3 is made up of 13 amino acids. The CDR3 region is CASSLDSGTEAFF. For the CDR3, the DNA is TGTGCCAGCAGCCTCGACAGTGGGACTGAAGCTTTCTTT.

The chain couples TRBV19 to TRBJ1-5; no definite D call. The CDR3 extends over 14 amino acids. V shed 7 bases and J shed 4 bases, with 14 bases lying between them. Per the germline V gene, CDR1 is LNHDA and CDR2 is SQIVND (reference sequence). The CDR3: CASTRLGSNQPQHF. Written as DNA, the CDR3 is TGTGCCAGTACTCGGCTGGGGTCAAATCAGCCCCAGCATTTT.

The chain carries TRBV7-2 and TRBJ2-3; 11 bases fit TRBD2. Germline loops: CDR1 SGHTA, CDR2 FQGNSA. The ends lost 6 bases at V and 4 bases at J; junction bases unmatched: 9. The CDR3 covers 16 residues. For the CDR3, the DNA is TGTGCCAGCAGACCCGATAGCGGGGGGGATCCAGATACGCAGTATTTT. It translates to CASRPDSGGDPDTQYF.

The chain joins TRBV7-9 to TRBJ2-1; tentative D call: TRBD1 (5 bases). The J call may be faulty, since TRBJ2-7 better matches the DNA end. This CDR3 region has 15 residues. Germline CDR1 reads SEHNR; CDR2 reads FQNEAQ (reference sequence). The DNA of the CDR3 is TGTGCCAGCAGCTTAGATGGGGCTCTCCTCAGCGAGCAGTACTTC. Translation gives CASSLDGALLSEQYF.

The genes are TRBV12-3 or TRBV12-4 and TRBJ1-5; the match to TRBD1 covers 9 bases. J gave up 4 bases and V 8 bases, and 12 bases lay outside the gene matches. The CDR3 is 16 amino acids. This chain's CDR3 is CASVLSGTGKNQPQHF. The CDR3 nucleotides read TGTGCCAGCGTATTATCCGGGACAGGGAAGAATCAGCCCCAGCATTTT.

In regard to this clonotype: The final CDR3 position lacks the conserved phenylalanine or tryptophan, pointing to a likely read error. V is TRBV4-1 and J is TRBJ2-4; D not resolved. The CDR3 runs to 17 residues. Per the germline V gene, CDR1 is MGHRA and CDR2 is YSYEKL. Trimming removed 0 bases at V and 0 bases at J, with 12 bases between. The CDR3 region is CASSQELGIRAKNIQYS. CDR3 in DNA: TGCGCCAGCAGCCAAGAGTTGGGCATAAGAGCCAAAAACATTCAGTACTCC.

This clonotype was counted at least ten times. The V gene is TRBV20-1, the J gene TRBJ2-6, with unresolved D. The CDR3 runs 15 residues. CDR1 is DFQATT and CDR2 is SNEGSKA in the germline V gene (reference sequence). Trimming cost V 6 bases and J 0 bases, with 12 bases left between them. CDR3: CSAPLISSGANVLTF. CDR3 coding DNA: TGCAGTGCGCCGCTGATCTCCTCTGGGGCCAACGTCCTGACTTTC.